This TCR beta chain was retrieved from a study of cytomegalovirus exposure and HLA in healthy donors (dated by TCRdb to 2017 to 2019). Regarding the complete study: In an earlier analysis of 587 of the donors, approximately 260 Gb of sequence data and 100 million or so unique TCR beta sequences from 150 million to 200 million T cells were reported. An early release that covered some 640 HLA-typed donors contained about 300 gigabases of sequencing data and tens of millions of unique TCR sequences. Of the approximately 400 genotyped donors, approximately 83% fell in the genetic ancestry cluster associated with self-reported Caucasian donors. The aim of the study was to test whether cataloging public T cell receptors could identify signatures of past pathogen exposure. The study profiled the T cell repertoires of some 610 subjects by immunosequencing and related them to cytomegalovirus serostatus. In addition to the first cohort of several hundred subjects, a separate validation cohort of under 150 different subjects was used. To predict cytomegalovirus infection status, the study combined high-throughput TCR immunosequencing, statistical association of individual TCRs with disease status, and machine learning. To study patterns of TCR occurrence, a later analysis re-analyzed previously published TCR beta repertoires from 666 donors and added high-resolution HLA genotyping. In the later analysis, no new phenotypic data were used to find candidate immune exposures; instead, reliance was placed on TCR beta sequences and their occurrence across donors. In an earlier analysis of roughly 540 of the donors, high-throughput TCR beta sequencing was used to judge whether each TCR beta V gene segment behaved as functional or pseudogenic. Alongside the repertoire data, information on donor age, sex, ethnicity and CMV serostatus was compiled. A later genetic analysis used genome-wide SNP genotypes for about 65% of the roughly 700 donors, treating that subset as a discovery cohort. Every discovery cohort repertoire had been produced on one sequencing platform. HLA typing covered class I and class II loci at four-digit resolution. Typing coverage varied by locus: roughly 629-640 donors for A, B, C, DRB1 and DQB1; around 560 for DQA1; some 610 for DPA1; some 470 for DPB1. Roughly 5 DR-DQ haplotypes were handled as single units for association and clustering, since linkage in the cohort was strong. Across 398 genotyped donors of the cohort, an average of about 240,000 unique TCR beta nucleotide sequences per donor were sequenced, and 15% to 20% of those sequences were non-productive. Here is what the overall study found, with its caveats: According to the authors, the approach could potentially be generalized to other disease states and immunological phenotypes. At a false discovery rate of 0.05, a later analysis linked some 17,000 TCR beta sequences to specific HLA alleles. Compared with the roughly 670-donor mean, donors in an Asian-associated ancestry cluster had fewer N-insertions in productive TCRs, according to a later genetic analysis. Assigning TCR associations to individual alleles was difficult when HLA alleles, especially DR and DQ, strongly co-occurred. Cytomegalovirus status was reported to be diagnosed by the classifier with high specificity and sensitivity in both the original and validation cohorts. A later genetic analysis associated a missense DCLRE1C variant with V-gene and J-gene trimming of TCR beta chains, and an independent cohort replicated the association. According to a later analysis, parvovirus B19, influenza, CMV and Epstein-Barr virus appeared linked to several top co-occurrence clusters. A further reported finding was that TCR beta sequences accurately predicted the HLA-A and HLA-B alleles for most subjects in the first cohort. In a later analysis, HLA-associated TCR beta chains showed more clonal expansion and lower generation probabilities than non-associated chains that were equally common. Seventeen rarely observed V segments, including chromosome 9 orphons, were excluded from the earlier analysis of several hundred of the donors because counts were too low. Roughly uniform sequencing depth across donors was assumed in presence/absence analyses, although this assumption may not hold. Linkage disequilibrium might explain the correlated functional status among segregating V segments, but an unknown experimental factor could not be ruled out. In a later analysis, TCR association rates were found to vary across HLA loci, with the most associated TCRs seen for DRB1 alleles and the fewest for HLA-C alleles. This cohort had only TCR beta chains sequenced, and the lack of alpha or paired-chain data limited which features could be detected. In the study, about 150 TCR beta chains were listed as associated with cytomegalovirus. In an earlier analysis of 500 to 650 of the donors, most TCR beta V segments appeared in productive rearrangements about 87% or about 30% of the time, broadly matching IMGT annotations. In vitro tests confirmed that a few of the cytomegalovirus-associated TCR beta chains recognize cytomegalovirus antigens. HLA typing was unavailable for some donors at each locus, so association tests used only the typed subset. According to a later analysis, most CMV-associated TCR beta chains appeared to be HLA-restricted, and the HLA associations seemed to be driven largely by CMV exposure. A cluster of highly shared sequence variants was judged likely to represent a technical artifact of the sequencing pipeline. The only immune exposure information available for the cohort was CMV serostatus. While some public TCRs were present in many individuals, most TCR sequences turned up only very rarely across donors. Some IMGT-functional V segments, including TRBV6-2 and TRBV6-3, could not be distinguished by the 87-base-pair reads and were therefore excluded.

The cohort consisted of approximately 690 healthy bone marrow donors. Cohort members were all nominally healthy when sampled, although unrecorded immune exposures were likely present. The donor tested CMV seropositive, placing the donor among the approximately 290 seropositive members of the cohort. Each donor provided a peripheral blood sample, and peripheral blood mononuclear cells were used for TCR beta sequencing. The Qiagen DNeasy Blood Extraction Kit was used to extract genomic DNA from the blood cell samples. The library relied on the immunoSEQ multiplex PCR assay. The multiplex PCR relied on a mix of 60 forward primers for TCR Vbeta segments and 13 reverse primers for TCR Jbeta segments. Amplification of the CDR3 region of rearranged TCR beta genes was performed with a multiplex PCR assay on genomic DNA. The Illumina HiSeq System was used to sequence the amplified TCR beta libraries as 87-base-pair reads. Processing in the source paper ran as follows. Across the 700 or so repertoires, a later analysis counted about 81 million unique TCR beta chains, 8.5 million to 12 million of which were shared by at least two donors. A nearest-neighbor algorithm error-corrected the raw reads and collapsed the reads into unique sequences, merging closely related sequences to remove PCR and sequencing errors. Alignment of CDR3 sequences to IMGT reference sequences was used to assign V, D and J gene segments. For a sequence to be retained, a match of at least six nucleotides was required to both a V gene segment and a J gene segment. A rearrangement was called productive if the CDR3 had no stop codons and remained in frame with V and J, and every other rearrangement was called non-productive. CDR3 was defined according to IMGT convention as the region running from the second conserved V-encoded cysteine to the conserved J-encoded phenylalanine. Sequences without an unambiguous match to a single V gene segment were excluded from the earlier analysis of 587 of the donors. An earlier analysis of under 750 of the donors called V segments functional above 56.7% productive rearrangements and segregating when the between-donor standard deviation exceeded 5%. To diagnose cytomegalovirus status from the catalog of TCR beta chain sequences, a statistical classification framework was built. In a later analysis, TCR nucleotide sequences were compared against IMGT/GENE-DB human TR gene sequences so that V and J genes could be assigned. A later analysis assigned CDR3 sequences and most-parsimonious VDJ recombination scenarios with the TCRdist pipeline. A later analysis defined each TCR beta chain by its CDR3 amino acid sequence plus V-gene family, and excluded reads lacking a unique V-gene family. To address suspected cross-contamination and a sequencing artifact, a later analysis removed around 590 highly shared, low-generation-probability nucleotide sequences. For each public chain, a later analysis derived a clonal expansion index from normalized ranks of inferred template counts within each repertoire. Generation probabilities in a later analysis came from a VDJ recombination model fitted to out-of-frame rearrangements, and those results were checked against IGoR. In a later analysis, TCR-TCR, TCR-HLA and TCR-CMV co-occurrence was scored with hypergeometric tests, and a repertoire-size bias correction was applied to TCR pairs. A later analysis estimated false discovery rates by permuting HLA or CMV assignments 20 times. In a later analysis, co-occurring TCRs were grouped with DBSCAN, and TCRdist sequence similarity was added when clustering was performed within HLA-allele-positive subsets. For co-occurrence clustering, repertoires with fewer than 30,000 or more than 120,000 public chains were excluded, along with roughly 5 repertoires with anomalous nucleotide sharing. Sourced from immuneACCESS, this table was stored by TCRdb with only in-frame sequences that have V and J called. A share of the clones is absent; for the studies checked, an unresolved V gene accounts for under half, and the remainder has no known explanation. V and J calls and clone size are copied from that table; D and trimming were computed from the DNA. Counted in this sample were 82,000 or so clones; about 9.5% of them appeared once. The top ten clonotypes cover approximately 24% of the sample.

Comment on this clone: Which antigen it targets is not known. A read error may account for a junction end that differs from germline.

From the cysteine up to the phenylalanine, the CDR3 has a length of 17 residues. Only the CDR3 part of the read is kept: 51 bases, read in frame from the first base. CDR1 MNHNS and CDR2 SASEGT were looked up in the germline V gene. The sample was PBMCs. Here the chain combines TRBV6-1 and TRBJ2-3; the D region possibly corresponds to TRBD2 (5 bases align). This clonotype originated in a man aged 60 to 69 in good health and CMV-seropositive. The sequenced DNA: TGTGCCAGCAGTAAAGCGGAGGCCGCCGTTAGCACAGATACGCAGTATTTT. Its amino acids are CASSKAEAAVSTDTQYF.